This T cell receptor beta chain is drawn from a study of cytomegalovirus exposure and HLA in healthy donors. Across the whole study: The 120 validation repertoires, a later analysis reported, used the same platform as the approximately 670 repertoires from the first cohort. Study observations and caveats: The study found most TCR sequences rare, yet found some public TCRs in many donors. The authors enumerated 150 to 200 TCR beta chains as linked to cytomegalovirus. Subsequent analysis revealed that first-cohort TCR clusters tended to co-occur in the roughly 120 validation repertoires.

The germline V and J ends were trimmed by 6 bases and 4 bases, with 9 bases remaining between them. Per the germline V gene, CDR1 is LNHDA and CDR2 is SQIVND (reference sequence). CDR3 length: 12 amino acids. Here immunoSEQ multiplex PCR was the method, and the copy in TCRdb shows in-frame clones only, minus some. Among tens of thousands of clones listed, approximately 88% were seen once. As regards this clone: Its target is unknown.

The genes are TRBV19 and TRBJ1-2; D remains unclear. Material for sequencing was PBMCs. This TCR came from a woman in her late teens or twenties in good health and CMV-seropositive. This CDR3 is CASRVSSYGYTF. In nucleotides, the CDR3 is TGTGCCAGTAGGGTGTCGAGCTATGGCTACACCTTC.